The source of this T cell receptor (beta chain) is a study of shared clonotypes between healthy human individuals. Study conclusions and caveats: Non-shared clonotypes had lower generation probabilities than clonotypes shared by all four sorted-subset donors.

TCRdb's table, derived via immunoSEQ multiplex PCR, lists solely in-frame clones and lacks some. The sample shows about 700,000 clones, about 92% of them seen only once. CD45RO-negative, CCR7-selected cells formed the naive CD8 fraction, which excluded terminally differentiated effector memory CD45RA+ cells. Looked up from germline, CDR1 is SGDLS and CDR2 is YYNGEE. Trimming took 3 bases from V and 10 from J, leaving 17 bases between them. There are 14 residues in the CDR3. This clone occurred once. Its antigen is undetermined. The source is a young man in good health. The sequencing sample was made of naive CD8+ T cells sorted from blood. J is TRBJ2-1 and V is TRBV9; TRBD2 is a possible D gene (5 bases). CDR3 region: CASSASTSEGEQFF. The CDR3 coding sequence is TGTGCCAGCAGCGCCTCGACCAGTGAGGGAGAGCAGTTCTTC.